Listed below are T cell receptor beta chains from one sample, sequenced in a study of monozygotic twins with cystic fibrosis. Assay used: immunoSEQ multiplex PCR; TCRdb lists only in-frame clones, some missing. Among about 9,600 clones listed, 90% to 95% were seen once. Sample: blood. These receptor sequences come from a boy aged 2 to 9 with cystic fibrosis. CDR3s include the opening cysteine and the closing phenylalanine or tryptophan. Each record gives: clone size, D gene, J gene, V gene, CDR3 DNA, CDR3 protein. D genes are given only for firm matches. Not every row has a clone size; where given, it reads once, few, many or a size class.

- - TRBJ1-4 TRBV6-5 TGTGCCAGCACCCTACAAGGGGGTAAGGGTGAAAAACTGTTTTTT CASTLQGGKGEKLFF
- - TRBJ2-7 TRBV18 TGTGCCAGCTCACCTCTAGGGGGTCCATCCTACGAGCAGTACTTC CASSPLGGPSYEQYF
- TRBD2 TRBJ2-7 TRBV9 TGTGCCAGCAGCCCTCTGGGGGGGGACCCACACGAGCAGTACTTC CASSPLGGDPHEQYF
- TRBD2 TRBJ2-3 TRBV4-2 TGTGCCAGCAGCCAAGACTCGGCGGGGGGGGGCACAGATACGCAGTATTTT CASSQDSAGGGTDTQYF
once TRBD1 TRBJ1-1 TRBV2 TGTGCCAGCAGCGGGACAGGGTTGAACACTGAAGCTTTCTTT CASSGTGLNTEAFF
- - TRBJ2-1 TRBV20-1 TGCAGTGCTACCGGGGGGCTTGAGCAGTTCTTC CSATGGLEQFF
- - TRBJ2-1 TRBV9 TGTGCCAGCAGCGCCGGCTCCTACAATGAGCAGTTCTTC CASSAGSYNEQFF
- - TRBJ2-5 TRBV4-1 TGCGCCAGCAGCCGACGGGGTCCCGCAGGGACCCAGTACTTC CASSRRGPAGTQYF
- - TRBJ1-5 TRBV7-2 TGTGCCAGCAGCCCGGGGCCTGAGCCCAATCAGCCCCAGCATTTT CASSPGPEPNQPQHF
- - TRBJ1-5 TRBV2 TGTGCCAGCAGTGAAAGGGCAACCATGACACCCTATAGCAATCAGCCCCAGCATTTT CASSERATMTPYSNQPQHF
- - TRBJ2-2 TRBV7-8 TGTGCCAGCAGCTACAGGGCCGGGGAGCTGTTTTTT CASSYRAGELFF
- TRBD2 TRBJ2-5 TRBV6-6 TGTGCCAGCAGTTATTTGGGGGGGGGACGGCAAGAGACCCAGTACTTC CASSYLGGGRQETQYF
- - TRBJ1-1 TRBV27 TGTGCCAGCATCACTTGGACGGGAAGGACTGAAGCTTTCTTT CASITWTGRTEAFF
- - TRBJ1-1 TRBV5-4 TGTGCCAGCAGCTTTGGGACGAACACTGAAGCTTTCTTT CASSFGTNTEAFF
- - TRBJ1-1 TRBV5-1 TGCGCCAGCAGCTCGGCACAGCTTATGAACACTGAAGCTTTCTTT CASSSAQLMNTEAFF
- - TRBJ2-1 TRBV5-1 TGCGCCACCCCTCAACCCAGGGCATTCTACAATGAGCAGTTCTTC CATPQPRAFYNEQFF
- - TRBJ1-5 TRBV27 TGTGCCAGCAGTCCCGGACGTGCAAATCAGCCCCAGCATTTT CASSPGRANQPQHF
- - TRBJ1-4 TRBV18 TGTGCCAGCTCACCACCGCCGTATGGGGAAAAACTGTTTTTT CASSPPPYGEKLFF
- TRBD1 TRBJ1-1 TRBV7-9 TGTGCCAGCAGCTTAGCACAGGGGGCTGAAGCTTTCTTT CASSLAQGAEAFF
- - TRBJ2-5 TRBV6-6 TGTGCCAGCGGGCAATGGGTGGAAGAGACCCAGTACTTC CASGQWVEETQYF
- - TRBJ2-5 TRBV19 TGTGCCAGTAGGCCTCCGGGGCCAAGGGAGACCCAGTACTTC CASRPPGPRETQYF
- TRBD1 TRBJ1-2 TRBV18 TGTGCCAGCTCACTCCGGACAGGGGAAGGATATGGCTACACCTTC CASSLRTGEGYGYTF
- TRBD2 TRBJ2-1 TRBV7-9 TGTGCCAGCAGTCTAGCGGGGGGCTTGTACAATGAGCAGTTCTTC CASSLAGGLYNEQFF
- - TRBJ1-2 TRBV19 TGTGCCAGTAGTAGCGGGACCCCTTTCTATGGCTACACCTTC CASSSGTPFYGYTF
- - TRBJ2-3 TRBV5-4 TGTGCCAGCAGCTCTTTTCTTATAAGGAGCAGGCAAGATACGCAGTATTTT CASSSFLIRSRQDTQYF
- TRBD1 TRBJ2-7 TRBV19 TGTGCCAGTAGTATATCTAGGGTGGGACAGACCGAGCAGTACTTC CASSISRVGQTEQYF
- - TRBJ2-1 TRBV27 TGTGCCAGCAGCCTTAATGTCCCCACCTACAATGAGCAGTTCTTC CASSLNVPTYNEQFF
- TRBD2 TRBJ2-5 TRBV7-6 TGTGCCAGCAGCTTAGCGGGCGGGGGGACTAAGAACACCCAGTACTTC CASSLAGGGTKNTQYF
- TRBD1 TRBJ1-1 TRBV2 TGTGCCAGCAGCGTGACAGGGGTGAACACTGAAGCTTTCTTT CASSVTGVNTEAFF
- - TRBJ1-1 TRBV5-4 TGTGCCAGCAGCTTGGTGTCGTGGTTTACTGAAGCTTTCTTT CASSLVSWFTEAFF
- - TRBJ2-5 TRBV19 TGTGCCAGTAGTATGGGGGCCAGCCAAGAGACCCAGTACTTC CASSMGASQETQYF
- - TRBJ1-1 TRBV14 TGTGCCAGCAGCCAAGAACCCCAATGGGGCTTGAACACTGAAGCTTTCTTT CASSQEPQWGLNTEAFF
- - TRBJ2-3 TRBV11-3 TGTGCCAGCAGCTTAGTATACACAGATACGCAGTATTTT CASSLVYTDTQYF
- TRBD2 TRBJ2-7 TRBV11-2 TGTGCCAGCACCCTAGGCGCGGGGGGGGCCTACGAGCAGTACTTC CASTLGAGGAYEQYF
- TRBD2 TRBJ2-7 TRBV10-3 TGTGCCATCAACGTAGGGCGGGGGGGCCTTAACGAGCAGTACTTC CAINVGRGGLNEQYF
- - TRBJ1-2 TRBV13 TGTGCCAGCACCTTAGGGTCGCCCGAAGGAAGAGCCTTC CASTLGSPEGRAF
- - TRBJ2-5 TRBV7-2 TGTGCCAGCAGCTTCGAATGGGAATTAGCTTGGACATTCCAAGAGACCCAGTACTTC CASSFEWELAWTFQETQYF
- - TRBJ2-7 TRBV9 TGTGCCAGCAGCCCAAGTATGGGGTCCTACGAGCAGTACTTC CASSPSMGSYEQYF
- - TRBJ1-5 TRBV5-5 TGTGCCAGCAGCCCTCGTGAGTACGGACAGTACAATCAGCCCCAGCATTTT CASSPREYGQYNQPQHF
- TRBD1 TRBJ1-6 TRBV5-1 TGCGCCAGCACCGACAGGGATAATTCACCCCTCCACTTT CASTDRDNSPLHF
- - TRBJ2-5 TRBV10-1 TGCGCCAGCAGTGAGTCGGAAGGGTCGTGGGAGACCCAGTACTTC CASSESEGSWETQYF
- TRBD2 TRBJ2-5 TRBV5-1 TGCGCCAGCAAGCCCGGGACTAGCGGGACGACCCAGTACTTC CASKPGTSGTTQYF
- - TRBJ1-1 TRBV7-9 TGTGCCAGCAGCCCGACAGTGAACACTGAAGCTTTCTTT CASSPTVNTEAFF
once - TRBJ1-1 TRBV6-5 TGTGCCAGCAGTCCCTTCCGGGATCAGAATGAAGCTTTCTTT CASSPFRDQNEAFF
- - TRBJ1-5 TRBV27 TGTGCCAGCAGCCCTAACAGTAGCAATCAGCCCCAGCATTTT CASSPNSSNQPQHF
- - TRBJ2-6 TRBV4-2 TGTGCCAGCAGCCAAGACGCCCCAGGGGCCAACGTCCTGACTTTC CASSQDAPGANVLTF
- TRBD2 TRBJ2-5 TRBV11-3 TGTGCCAGCAGAAAGGCGGGGGGGAGCGAGACCCAGTACTTC CASRKAGGSETQYF
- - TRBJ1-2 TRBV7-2 TGTGCCAGCAGCTTAGGGGGCCTTAACTATGGCTACACCTTC CASSLGGLNYGYTF
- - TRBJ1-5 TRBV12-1 TGTGCCAGCAGCTTTGTAGCGGTCCCTAGCAATCAGCCCCAGCATTTT CASSFVAVPSNQPQHF